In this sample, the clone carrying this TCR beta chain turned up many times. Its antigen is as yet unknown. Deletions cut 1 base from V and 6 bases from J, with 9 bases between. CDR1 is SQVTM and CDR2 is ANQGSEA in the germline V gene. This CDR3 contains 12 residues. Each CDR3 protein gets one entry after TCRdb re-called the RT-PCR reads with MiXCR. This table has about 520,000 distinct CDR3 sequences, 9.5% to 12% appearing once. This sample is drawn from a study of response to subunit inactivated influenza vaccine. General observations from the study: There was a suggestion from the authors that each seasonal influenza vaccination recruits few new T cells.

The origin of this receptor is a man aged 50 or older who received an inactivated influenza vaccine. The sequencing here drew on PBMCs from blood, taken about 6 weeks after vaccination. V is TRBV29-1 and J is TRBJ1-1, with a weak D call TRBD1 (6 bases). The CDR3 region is CSVEGGGPEAFF. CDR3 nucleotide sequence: TGCAGCGTTGAAGGGGGGGGGCCTGAAGCTTTCTTT. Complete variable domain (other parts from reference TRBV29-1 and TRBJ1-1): SAVISQKPSRDICQRGTSLTIQCQVDSQVTMMFWYRQQPGQSLTLIATANQGSEATYESGFVIDKFPISRPNLTFSTLTVSNMSPEDSSIYLCSVEGGGPEAFFGQGTRLTVV.